These 30 T cell receptor beta chains share one sample of origin, sequenced in a study of technical replicates of blood from a few donors. Profiled with immunoSEQ multiplex PCR; TCRdb holds only in-frame clones, not every one. The sample has 55,000 to 75,000 clones, approximately 93% seen once. Sequencing was carried out using T cells isolated from PBMCs. The receptors come from a human donor in good health.

This chain uses TRBV5-1 with TRBJ2-5; D may be TRBD2 (6 bases). V was shortened by 3 bases and J by 2 bases, with 11 bases between the two germline ends. The CDR3 loop spans 14 amino acids. Looked up from germline, CDR1 is SGHRS and CDR2 is YFSETQ. In DNA form, the CDR3 reads TGCGCCAGCAGCTACGAGGGAGGTCAAGAGACCCAGTACTTC. This codes for CASSYEGGQETQYF.

The chain couples TRBV7-9 to TRBJ2-5, with D maybe TRBD1 (6 bases). The CDR3 consists of 13 residues. The germline CDR1 and CDR2 sequences are SEHNR and FQNEAQ (reference sequence). Trimming pared 6 bases from V and 5 bases from J, leaving 13 bases between. CDR3 region: CASRGAREETQYF. CDR3 coding DNA: TGTGCCAGCAGGGGGGCAAGGGAGGAGACCCAGTACTTC.

The rearrangement links TRBV20-1 to TRBJ1-2, with no clear D. The CDR3 extends over 11 amino acids. Trimming took off 3 bases at V and 2 bases at J, with 4 bases between the two ends. The germline CDR1 and CDR2 sequences are DFQATT and SNEGSKA (reference sequence). CDR3 amino acids: CSASENYGYTF. In nucleotides, the CDR3 is TGCAGTGCTAGTGAGAACTATGGCTACACCTTC.

The chain combines TRBV7-2 with TRBJ2-3; 9 nucleotides line up with TRBD2. The CDR3 contains 15 residues. Germline V gene lookup returns CDR1 SGHTA and CDR2 FQGNSA. With 5 bases clipped from V and 6 bases from J, the junction kept 9 bases outside the gene matches. The CDR3 DNA is TGTGCCAGCAGCGCGGCTAGCGGGAATCGGGATACGCAGTATTTT. This gives the protein CASSAASGNRDTQYF. Full variable domain (missing parts from reference TRBV7-2 and TRBJ2-3): GAGVSQSPSNKVTEKGKDVELRCDPISGHTALYWYRQSLGQGLEFLIYFQGNSAPDKSGLPSDRFSAERTGGSVSTLTIQRTQQEDSAVYLCASSAASGNRDTQYFGPGTRLTVL.

This chain links TRBV5-6 with TRBJ1-3; a weak D match, TRBD1 (5 bases). Trimming took 3 bases from V and 6 from J, leaving 13 bases between them. Per germline, CDR1 SGHDT and CDR2 YYEEEE. The CDR3 is made up of 14 amino acids. The CDR3 here is CASSWQGVINTIYF. CDR3 DNA sequence: TGTGCCAGCAGCTGGCAGGGTGTAATAAACACCATATATTTT. The full variable domain, with the rest looked up from reference TRBV5-6 and TRBJ1-3, is DAGVTQSPTHLIKTRGQQVTLRCSPKSGHDTVSWYQQALGQGPQFIFQYYEEEERQRGNFPDRFSGHQFPNYSSELNVNALLLGDSALYLCASSWQGVINTIYFGEGSWLTVV.

V gene TRBV7-8 combines with J gene TRBJ2-7; a possible D gene is TRBD1 (5 bases). Germline lookup yields CDR1 SGHVS and CDR2 FQNEAQ. Trimming pared 3 bases from V and 4 bases from J, leaving 7 bases between. The CDR3 totals 12 residues. CDR3 in amino acids: CASSFQGYEQYF. The CDR3 DNA follows: TGTGCCAGCAGCTTCCAGGGATACGAGCAGTACTTC.

V gene TRBV7-8 combines with J gene TRBJ2-7, with 7 nucleotides matching TRBD2. Germline CDR1 is SGHVS and CDR2 is FQNEAQ. V was clipped by 3 bases and J by 4 bases; unmatched bases: 9. This CDR3 comprises 15 residues. As DNA, the CDR3 is TGTGCCAGCAGCTTTTGGGGCGGGAGAATTTACGAGCAGTACTTC. This codes for CASSFWGGRIYEQYF.

The genes are TRBV11-2 and TRBJ2-1; D may be TRBD1 (6 bases). Looked up from germline, CDR1 is SGHAT and CDR2 is FQNNGV. Trimming took off 1 base at V and 8 bases at J, with 18 bases between the two ends. This CDR3 spans 16 amino acids. The CDR3: CASSLVSARGGYEQFF. The CDR3 bases are TGTGCCAGCAGCTTAGTCTCGGCCAGGGGTGGCTATGAGCAGTTCTTC.

The chain employs TRBV19 and TRBJ2-7; TRBD2 agrees at 9 bases. The CDR3 loop spans 14 amino acids. The germline V gene encodes CDR1 LNHDA and CDR2 SQIVND (reference sequence). The V segment lost 4 bases and the J segment 3 bases; nucleotides outside the gene matches: 4. The CDR3 reads CASSTVAGDYEQYF. The DNA of the CDR3 is TGTGCCAGTAGTACGGTAGCGGGAGACTACGAGCAGTACTTC. Using reference TRBV19 and TRBJ2-7 for the parts outside the CDR3, the full variable domain is DGGITQSPKYLFRKEGQNVTLSCEQNLNHDAMYWYRQDPGQGLRLIYYSQIVNDFQKGDIAEGYSVSREKKESFPLTVTSAQKNPTAFYLCASSTVAGDYEQYFGPGTRLTVT.

V is TRBV6-1 and J is TRBJ2-7; TRBD1 might be the D (5 bases). V lost 0 bases to trimming and J lost 3 bases, with 6 bases between them. The CDR3 has 13 residues. From germline, CDR1 is MNHNS and CDR2 SASEGT. CDR3 region: CASSEAGVYEQYF. The CDR3, as DNA: TGTGCCAGCAGTGAAGCAGGGGTCTACGAGCAGTACTTC.

The chain employs TRBV7-9 and TRBJ2-7; perhaps TRBD1 as D (6 bases). CDR1 is SEHNR, CDR2 FQNEAQ, per germline (reference sequence). The CDR3 spans 14 residues. Trimming took off 3 bases at V and 0 bases at J, with 9 bases between the two ends. The CDR3 nucleotides are TGTGCCAGCAGCTTGGGACATAGCTCCTACGAGCAGTACTTC. It translates to CASSLGHSSYEQYF. The whole variable domain, remainder taken from reference TRBV7-9 and TRBJ2-7, is DTGVSQNPRHKITKRGQNVTFRCDPISEHNRLYWYRQTLGQGPEFLTYFQNEAQLEKSRLLSDRFSAERPKGSFSTLEIQRTEQGDSAMYLCASSLGHSSYEQYFGPGTRLTVT.

Worth noting for this clone: One end of the junction fails to match germline, which may point to a read error. This sequence joins TRBV28 and TRBJ2-7, with TRBD2 matching 10 bases. The CDR3 loop spans 16 amino acids. CDR1 and CDR2 from the germline V gene are MDHEN and SYDVKM. CDR3 loop: CASRLYSGRAGDEQYF. In DNA, the CDR3 is TGTGCCAGCAGGTTATACAGCGGGAGGGCCGGGGACGAGCAGTACTTC. Full variable domain (remainder filled in from reference TRBV28 and TRBJ2-7): DVKVTQSSRYLVKRTGEKVFLECVQDMDHENMFWYRQDPGLGLRLIYFSYDVKMKEKGDIPEGYSVSREKKERFSLILESASTNQTSMYLCASRLYSGRAGDEQYFGPGTRLTVT.

The rearrangement links TRBV7-9 to TRBJ1-3; D is ambiguous. V shed 1 base and J shed 0 bases, with 7 bases lying between them. CDR1 and CDR2 (germline): SEHNR, FQNEAQ (reference sequence). The CDR3 spans 15 residues. CDR3 nucleotides: TGTGCCAGCAGCTTAGAACACCACTCTGGAAACACCATATATTTT. This sequence encodes CASSLEHHSGNTIYF.

The chain carries TRBV6-1 and TRBJ1-1; D gene uncertain. V lost 2 bases, J lost 4 bases, and 11 bases lay in between. Germline V lookup: CDR1 MNHNS, CDR2 SASEGT. The CDR3 runs to 14 residues. The CDR3 DNA reads as TGTGCCAGCAGTGAATTGACTCTCGGCACTGAAGCTTTCTTT. It codes for CASSELTLGTEAFF.

This chain links TRBV5-1 with TRBJ2-7; 10 positions match TRBD2. With 0 bases clipped from V and 3 bases from J, the junction kept 12 bases outside the gene matches. This CDR3 has 18 amino acids. From germline, CDR1 is SGHRS and CDR2 YFSETQ. The CDR3 spells CASSLGASGSHTLYEQYF. CDR3 sequence (DNA): TGCGCCAGCAGCTTGGGGGCTAGCGGGAGCCACACCCTCTACGAGCAGTACTTC.

The rearrangement joins TRBV13 to TRBJ2-3; the D gene is possibly TRBD2 (5 bases). This CDR3 is built from 15 residues. The V end was cut by 5 bases, the J end by 4 bases, with 16 bases between. Germline V CDR1 and CDR2: PRHDT, FYEKMQ (reference sequence). The CDR3 here is CASSRGFGGPDTQYF. Here the CDR3 DNA reads TGTGCCAGCAGCCGGGGTTTTGGTGGGCCAGATACGCAGTATTTT.

The chain combines TRBV27 with TRBJ1-2; 8 nucleotides match TRBD1. Losses at the gene ends were 2 bases for V and 7 bases for J; bases not matched to a gene: 6. Germline V gene sequence: CDR1 MNHEY, CDR2 SMNVEV (reference sequence). This CDR3 is 14 amino acids long. Here the CDR3 reads CASSLQGAEGGYTF. The CDR3 bases are TGTGCCAGCAGTTTACAGGGGGCAGAGGGTGGCTACACCTTC.

The CDR3 reads CASSPSRPTSGRARSYEQYF. The CDR3 DNA reads as TGTGCCAGCAGCCCTTCCCGACCGACTAGCGGGAGAGCCCGGTCCTACGAGCAGTACTTC. The chain recombines TRBV9 with TRBJ2-7; 12 positions agree with TRBD2. The CDR3 spans 20 residues. V gave up 4 bases and J gave up 1 base; unmatched junction bases: 18. Per the germline V gene, CDR1 is SGDLS and CDR2 is YYNGEE.

V usage is TRBV4-3 and J usage is TRBJ2-7; tentative D call: TRBD2 (6 bases). Germline V gives CDR1 LGHNA, CDR2 YSLEER. V dropped 4 bases and J dropped 2 bases, with 9 bases sitting between them. The CDR3 length is 13 residues. The CDR3: CASSPRLAYEQYF. The DNA of the CDR3 is TGCGCCAGCAGCCCCAGACTAGCCTACGAGCAGTACTTC.

CDR3 coding DNA: TGTGCCAGTAGCAGGGTTTACTATGGCTACACCTTC. It encodes CASSRVYYGYTF. This chain uses TRBV28 with TRBJ1-2; possibly TRBD1 for D (5 bases). The ends were cut back, 9 bases at V and 3 bases at J, with 11 bases in the middle. Germline V lookup: CDR1 MDHEN, CDR2 SYDVKM. The CDR3 totals 12 residues.

The gene calls are TRBV5-1 and TRBJ1-1; 8 bases line up with TRBD1. Germline CDR1 is SGHRS and CDR2 is YFSETQ. V was clipped by 0 bases and J by 1 base; unmatched bases: 2. The CDR3 runs 15 residues. The CDR3 loop reads CASSLVGTGNTEAFF. CDR3 in DNA: TGCGCCAGCAGCTTGGTCGGGACAGGGAACACTGAAGCTTTCTTT.

This rearrangement joins TRBV5-1 to TRBJ2-1; D might be TRBD1 (6 bases). V lost 4 bases to trimming and J lost 5 bases, with 13 bases between them. In germline, CDR1 is SGHRS, CDR2 YFSETQ. The CDR3 has 14 amino acids. CDR3 in DNA: TGCGCCAGCAGCCCCCTCGACAGGAACAATGAGCAGTTCTTC. The encoded protein is CASSPLDRNNEQFF.

V and J are TRBV10-3 and TRBJ2-1, with D perhaps TRBD2 (6 bases). V was trimmed by 6 bases and J by 1 base, leaving 13 bases between them. This CDR3 is built from 15 residues. Germline CDR1 reads ENHRY; CDR2 reads SYGVKD. CDR3 protein: CAISDTGGSYNEQFF. Here the CDR3 DNA reads TGTGCCATCAGCGACACCGGAGGGTCCTACAATGAGCAGTTCTTC.

This rearrangement joins TRBV2 to TRBJ1-1; the D gene is possibly TRBD1 (5 bases). CDR1 and CDR2 from the germline V gene are SNHLY and FYNNEI. This CDR3 region has 18 residues. V gave up 0 bases and J gave up 0 bases, with 17 bases separating them. CDR3 in amino acids: CASSEALRRGDVNTEAFF. CDR3 in DNA: TGTGCCAGCAGTGAAGCGCTTAGGAGGGGTGATGTGAACACTGAAGCTTTCTTT.

The rearrangement joins TRBV6-8 to TRBJ2-1; 11 bases are shared with TRBD2. Trimming at V came to 4 bases and at J to 7 bases, leaving 9 bases not matched to a gene. The CDR3 loop spans 16 amino acids. In germline, CDR1 is MNHGY, CDR2 SAAAGT. CDR3 nucleotide sequence: TGTGCCAGCAGTTCCCCCCTAGCGGGAGGACCTAATGAGCAGTTCTTC. This gives the protein CASSSPLAGGPNEQFF.

CDR3 region: CASSIPSAGGPFGEQFF. The CDR3 coding sequence is TGTGCCAGTAGTATCCCCTCAGCGGGAGGGCCATTTGGTGAGCAGTTCTTC. This chain connects TRBV19 to TRBJ2-1; TRBD2 agrees at 10 bases. The length of the CDR3 is 17 residues. Germline CDR1 LNHDA, CDR2 SQIVND (reference sequence). Trimming cost V 3 bases and J 9 bases; bases outside gene matches: 14.

The chain recombines TRBV7-9 with TRBJ2-7; D might be TRBD2 (7 bases). V was trimmed by 7 bases and J by 5 bases, leaving 21 bases between them. Germline-derived CDR1 and CDR2 are SEHNR and FQNEAQ (reference sequence). This CDR3 is 15 amino acids long. The chain's CDR3 is CASTPWDQGRDEQYF. The CDR3 nucleotides are TGTGCCAGCACGCCCTGGGACCAGGGGAGGGACGAGCAGTACTTC. Together with reference TRBV7-9 and TRBJ2-7, the CDR3 gives the full variable domain: DTGVSQNPRHKITKRGQNVTFRCDPISEHNRLYWYRQTLGQGPEFLTYFQNEAQLEKSRLLSDRFSAERPKGSFSTLEIQRTEQGDSAMYLCASTPWDQGRDEQYFGPGTRLTVT.

The rearrangement uses TRBV5-6 and TRBJ2-3; possibly TRBD1 for D (5 bases). The CDR3 consists of 14 residues. V shed 4 bases and J shed 2 bases, with 11 bases lying between them. The germline gives CDR1 SGHDT, CDR2 YYEEEE. The CDR3 here is CASSADRYTDTQYF. CDR3 nucleotide sequence: TGTGCCAGCAGCGCTGACAGATACACAGATACGCAGTATTTT.

The chain joins TRBV6-6 to TRBJ2-7; D uncertain. The CDR3 contains 13 residues. V lost 2 bases, J lost 4 bases, and 9 bases lay in between. The germline V gene encodes CDR1 MNHNY and CDR2 SVGAGI (reference sequence). DNA of the CDR3: TGTGCCAGCAGTTACATGTACGGGTACGAGCAGTACTTC. This translates into CASSYMYGYEQYF.

This chain joins TRBV5-6 and TRBJ1-4; D uncertain. V was pared by 0 bases and J by 7 bases, with 7 bases between. Germline V lookup: CDR1 SGHDT, CDR2 YYEEEE. This CDR3 region has 13 residues. The CDR3 DNA is TGTGCCAGCAGCTTGGGAGAGGGTGAAAAACTGTTTTTT. This codes for CASSLGEGEKLFF.